Described below is a single T cell receptor (beta chain) sequence and its context. Its antigen is not identified. The source of the sample is a study of regulatory T cells in long-lasting Graves disease. Study-level findings and limits: Persistent disease was characterized by preferential usage of TRBV28, TRBJ1-2 and TRBJ2-5.

Building of the TCR beta libraries involved iRepertoire HTBI primers and Arm-PCR of CDR3 regions. TCRdb reanalysed the multiplex PCR reads using MiXCR and keeps one entry per CDR3 protein. The table shows about 470,000 distinct CDR3 sequences, with under 25% occurring only once. Sample time point: persistent/refractory GD, antithyroid drugs over 5 years with positive TRAb. From RNA extracted from PBMCs, the TCR library was made. Losses at the gene ends were 4 bases for V and 1 base for J; bases not matched to a gene: 3. The CDR3 has 15 amino acids. Germline V gene sequence: CDR1 ENHRY, CDR2 SYGVKD. This specimen was peripheral blood mononuclear cells (PBMCs), taken when the disease was refractory, from a patient treated with antithyroid drugs. This receptor was obtained from a female donor with Graves disease. The V and J genes are TRBV10-3 and TRBJ2-2, with TRBD2 identical over 7 bases. CDR3 sequence: CAISGAGMNTGELFF. CDR3 bases: TGTGCCATCAGTGGAGCGGGAATGAACACCGGGGAGCTGTTTTTT.